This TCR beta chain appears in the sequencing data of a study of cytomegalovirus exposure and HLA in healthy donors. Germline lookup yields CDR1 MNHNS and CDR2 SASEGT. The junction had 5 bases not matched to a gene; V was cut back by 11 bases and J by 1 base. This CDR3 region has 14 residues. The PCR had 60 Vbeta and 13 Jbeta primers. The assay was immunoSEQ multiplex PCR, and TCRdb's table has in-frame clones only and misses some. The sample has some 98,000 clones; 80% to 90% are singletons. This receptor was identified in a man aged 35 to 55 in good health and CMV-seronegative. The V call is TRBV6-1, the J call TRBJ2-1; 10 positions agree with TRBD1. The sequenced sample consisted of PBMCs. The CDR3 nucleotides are TGTGCCGCAGGGGACAGGGGTTCCTACAATGAGCAGTTCTTC. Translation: CAAGDRGSYNEQFF.